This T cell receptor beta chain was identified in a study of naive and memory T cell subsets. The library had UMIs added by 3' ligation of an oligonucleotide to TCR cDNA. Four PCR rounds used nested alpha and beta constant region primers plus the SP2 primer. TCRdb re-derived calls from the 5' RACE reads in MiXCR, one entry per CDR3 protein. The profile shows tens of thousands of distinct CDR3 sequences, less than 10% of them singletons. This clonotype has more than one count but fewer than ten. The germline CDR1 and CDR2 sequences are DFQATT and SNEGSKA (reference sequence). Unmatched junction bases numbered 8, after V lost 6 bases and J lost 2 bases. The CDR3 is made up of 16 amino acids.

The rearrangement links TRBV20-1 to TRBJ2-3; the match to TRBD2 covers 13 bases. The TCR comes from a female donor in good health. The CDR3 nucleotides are TGCAGTGCCCCTGGACTAGCGGGGGTACTCACAGATACGCAGTATTTT. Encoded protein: CSAPGLAGVLTDTQYF.